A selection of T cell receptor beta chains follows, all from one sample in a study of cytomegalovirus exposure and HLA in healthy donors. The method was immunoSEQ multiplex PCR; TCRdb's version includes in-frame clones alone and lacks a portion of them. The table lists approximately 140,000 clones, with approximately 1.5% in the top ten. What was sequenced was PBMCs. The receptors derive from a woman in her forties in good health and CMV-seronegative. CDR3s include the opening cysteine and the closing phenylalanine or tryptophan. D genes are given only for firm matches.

CDR3aa: CAISDQAKNIQYF
CDR3nt: TGTGCCATCAGTGACCAAGCCAAAAACATTCAGTACTTC
d_gene: -
j_gene: TRBJ2-4
v_gene: TRBV10-3

CDR3aa: CASSLSGRQETQYF
CDR3nt: TGTGCCAGCAGCTTAAGTGGCCGCCAAGAGACCCAGTACTTC
d_gene: -
j_gene: TRBJ2-5
v_gene: TRBV7-3

CDR3aa: CASSYWDRVETQYF
CDR3nt: TGTGCCAGCAGTTACTGGGACAGGGTAGAGACCCAGTACTTC
d_gene: TRBD1
j_gene: TRBJ2-5
v_gene: TRBV6-5

CDR3aa: CASRSAPGGHGEKLFF
CDR3nt: TGTGCCAGCAGGTCCGCACCAGGTGGGCATGGTGAAAAACTGTTTTTT
d_gene: -
j_gene: TRBJ1-4
v_gene: TRBV5-4

CDR3aa: CASSLAGVSSPLHF
CDR3nt: TGTGCCAGCAGTTTAGCAGGGGTCAGTTCACCCCTCCACTTT
d_gene: -
j_gene: TRBJ1-6
v_gene: TRBV27

CDR3aa: CASSEQGWNTEAFF
CDR3nt: TGTGCCAGCAGTGAACAGGGTTGGAACACTGAAGCTTTCTTT
d_gene: -
j_gene: TRBJ1-1
v_gene: TRBV25-1

CDR3aa: CASSQQGQGQPQHF
CDR3nt: TGTGCCAGCAGTCAACAGGGGCAGGGTCAGCCCCAGCATTTT
d_gene: TRBD1
j_gene: TRBJ1-5
v_gene: TRBV2

CDR3aa: CASSLGQGSYEQYF
CDR3nt: TGTGCCAGCAGTCTTGGACAGGGTTCCTACGAGCAGTACTTC
d_gene: TRBD1
j_gene: TRBJ2-7
v_gene: TRBV28

CDR3aa: CASSLTPGGNQPQHF
CDR3nt: TGTGCCAGCAGCTTGACCCCAGGGGGCAATCAGCCCCAGCATTTT
d_gene: -
j_gene: TRBJ1-5
v_gene: TRBV5-4

CDR3aa: CASSYRQGVNGNTIYF
CDR3nt: TGTGCCAGCAGTTATCGACAGGGTGTTAATGGAAACACCATATATTTT
d_gene: TRBD1
j_gene: TRBJ1-3
v_gene: TRBV6-6

CDR3aa: CASSVHPGETQYF
CDR3nt: TGTGCCAGCAGCGTCCATCCGGGGGAGACCCAGTACTTC
d_gene: -
j_gene: TRBJ2-5
v_gene: TRBV28

CDR3aa: CASTAREGRGYGYTF
CDR3nt: TGTGCCAGCACCGCGAGGGAGGGGCGGGGCTATGGCTACACCTTC
d_gene: -
j_gene: TRBJ1-2
v_gene: TRBV28

CDR3aa: CATGQGATYEQYF
CDR3nt: TGTGCCACCGGACAGGGGGCCACCTACGAGCAGTACTTC
d_gene: TRBD1
j_gene: TRBJ2-7
v_gene: TRBV2

CDR3aa: CASSQVTGVGEQFF
CDR3nt: TGTGCCAGCAGCCAAGTGACGGGGGTAGGTGAGCAGTTCTTC
d_gene: -
j_gene: TRBJ2-1
v_gene: TRBV14

CDR3aa: CASSPPQVYEQYF
CDR3nt: TGTGCCAGCAGTCCACCCCAGGTCTACGAGCAGTACTTC
d_gene: -
j_gene: TRBJ2-7
v_gene: TRBV11-2

CDR3aa: CASSLALGRGLANYGYTF
CDR3nt: TGTGCCAGCAGCTTAGCGCTTGGCAGGGGACTAGCTAACTATGGCTACACCTTC
d_gene: -
j_gene: TRBJ1-2
v_gene: TRBV7-2

CDR3aa: CASSLTRQGSTEAFF
CDR3nt: TGCGCCAGCAGCTTGACGCGACAGGGGTCCACTGAAGCTTTCTTT
d_gene: TRBD1
j_gene: TRBJ1-1
v_gene: TRBV5-1

CDR3aa: CASSPPGLGDEKLFF
CDR3nt: TGTGCCAGCAGTCCTCCGGGACTCGGGGATGAAAAACTGTTTTTT
d_gene: -
j_gene: TRBJ1-4
v_gene: TRBV28

CDR3aa: CASSLGGLGYGYTF
CDR3nt: TGTGCCAGCAGCTTAGGGGGGCTGGGCTATGGCTACACCTTC
d_gene: -
j_gene: TRBJ1-2
v_gene: TRBV11-2

CDR3aa: CASRQGGTEAFF
CDR3nt: TGTGCCAGCAGGCAGGGTGGCACTGAAGCTTTCTTT
d_gene: -
j_gene: TRBJ1-1
v_gene: TRBV28

CDR3aa: CASSSSHSNQPQHF
CDR3nt: TGTGCCAGCAGCTCGAGTCATAGCAATCAGCCCCAGCATTTT
d_gene: -
j_gene: TRBJ1-5
v_gene: TRBV7-9

CDR3aa: CASSHRGRGDGYTF
CDR3nt: TGTGCCAGCAGTCACAGGGGGCGTGGAGATGGCTACACCTTC
d_gene: TRBD1
j_gene: TRBJ1-2
v_gene: TRBV27

CDR3aa: CASSRDSGNTIYF
CDR3nt: TGTGCCAGCAGCCGGGACTCTGGAAACACCATATATTTT
d_gene: -
j_gene: TRBJ1-3
v_gene: TRBV28

CDR3aa: CASMDRVYNSPLHF
CDR3nt: TGTGCCAGCATGGACAGGGTCTATAATTCACCCCTCCACTTT
d_gene: TRBD1
j_gene: TRBJ1-6
v_gene: TRBV6-5

CDR3aa: CASSLEDRGGYTF
CDR3nt: TGTGCCAGCAGCTTGGAGGACAGGGGTGGCTACACCTTC
d_gene: TRBD1
j_gene: TRBJ1-2
v_gene: TRBV5-6

CDR3aa: CASSSTDRPFNQPQHF
CDR3nt: TGTGCCAGCAGCTCGACGGACAGACCATTCAATCAGCCCCAGCATTTT
d_gene: -
j_gene: TRBJ1-5
v_gene: TRBV7-2

CDR3aa: CASSRLPGGITF
CDR3nt: TGTGCCAGCAGCCGCCTGCCAGGCGGGATAACCTTC
d_gene: -
j_gene: TRBJ1-2
v_gene: TRBV14

CDR3aa: CASSYGTGGNTEAFF
CDR3nt: TGTGCCAGCAGTTACGGGACAGGGGGAAACACTGAAGCTTTCTTT
d_gene: TRBD1
j_gene: TRBJ1-1
v_gene: TRBV6-5

CDR3aa: CASSLSGVGEKLFF
CDR3nt: TGTGCCAGCAGCTTATCAGGGGTAGGGGAAAAACTGTTTTTT
d_gene: -
j_gene: TRBJ1-4
v_gene: TRBV7-2

CDR3aa: CASSYGGRTDTQYF
CDR3nt: TGCGCCAGCAGCTACGGGGGACGCACAGATACGCAGTATTTT
d_gene: -
j_gene: TRBJ2-3
v_gene: TRBV10-2

CDR3aa: CASRRDRVSGNTIYF
CDR3nt: TGTGCCAGCAGACGAGACAGGGTATCAGGAAACACCATATATTTT
d_gene: TRBD1
j_gene: TRBJ1-3
v_gene: TRBV2

CDR3aa: CASRNSGGRETQYF
CDR3nt: TGTGCCAGTAGAAACTCGGGGGGGAGAGAGACCCAGTACTTC
d_gene: TRBD2
j_gene: TRBJ2-5
v_gene: TRBV19

CDR3aa: CASGERQGNTQYF
CDR3nt: TGTGCCAGCGGAGAAAGACAGGGAAATACGCAGTATTTT
d_gene: TRBD1
j_gene: TRBJ2-3
v_gene: TRBV6-6

CDR3aa: CASSFSVFYEQYF
CDR3nt: TGTGCCAGCAGCTTTTCTGTTTTCTACGAGCAGTACTTC
d_gene: -
j_gene: TRBJ2-7
v_gene: TRBV7-2

CDR3aa: CASSIVRTNEKLFF
CDR3nt: TGTGCCAGTAGTATAGTACGGACAAATGAAAAACTGTTTTTT
d_gene: -
j_gene: TRBJ1-4
v_gene: TRBV19

CDR3aa: CATKGVLEGTIHGYTF
CDR3nt: TGTGCCACCAAAGGGGTGTTGGAAGGGACAATTCATGGCTACACCTTC
d_gene: -
j_gene: TRBJ1-2
v_gene: TRBV15

CDR3aa: CASVLSVGGLNEAFF
CDR3nt: TGTGCCAGCGTCCTTTCGGTAGGGGGCCTGAATGAAGCTTTCTTT
d_gene: TRBD1
j_gene: TRBJ1-1
v_gene: TRBV27

CDR3aa: CASSFGGHRVHNQPQHF
CDR3nt: TGTGCCAGCAGCTTTGGAGGACACAGGGTTCACAATCAGCCCCAGCATTTT
d_gene: -
j_gene: TRBJ1-5
v_gene: TRBV7-2

CDR3aa: CASSYWDRASNEQFF
CDR3nt: TGTGCCAGCAGTTACTGGGACAGGGCCTCCAATGAGCAGTTCTTC
d_gene: TRBD1
j_gene: TRBJ2-1
v_gene: TRBV6-6

CDR3aa: CASSLSGKFQETQYF
CDR3nt: TGTGCCAGCAGTCTCTCCGGGAAGTTCCAAGAGACCCAGTACTTC
d_gene: -
j_gene: TRBJ2-5
v_gene: TRBV4-2

CDR3aa: CASDGKTGADGYTF
CDR3nt: TGCGCCAGCGACGGAAAGACGGGTGCGGATGGCTACACCTTC
d_gene: -
j_gene: TRBJ1-2
v_gene: TRBV10-2

CDR3aa: CASSYRDRGNSPLHF
CDR3nt: TGTGCCAGCAGTTACAGGGACAGGGGCAATTCACCCCTCCACTTT
d_gene: TRBD1
j_gene: TRBJ1-6
v_gene: TRBV6-5

CDR3aa: CASSLYGRGNTEAFF
CDR3nt: TGTGCCAGCAGTTTATACGGCAGGGGGAACACTGAAGCTTTCTTT
d_gene: -
j_gene: TRBJ1-1
v_gene: TRBV27

CDR3aa: CASKLPGPETQYF
CDR3nt: TGTGCCAGCAAACTTCCAGGTCCGGAGACCCAGTACTTC
d_gene: -
j_gene: TRBJ2-5
v_gene: TRBV7-6

CDR3aa: CASSAGLSTGELFF
CDR3nt: TGTGCCAGCTCAGCAGGGTTGAGCACCGGGGAGCTGTTTTTT
d_gene: -
j_gene: TRBJ2-2
v_gene: TRBV18

CDR3aa: CASSPRTGLSNQPQHF
CDR3nt: TGTGCCAGCAGCCCCCGGACAGGGCTTAGCAATCAGCCCCAGCATTTT
d_gene: TRBD1
j_gene: TRBJ1-5
v_gene: TRBV7-2

CDR3aa: CASRGASRVYGYTF
CDR3nt: TGTGCCAGCCGCGGGGCATCAAGGGTCTATGGCTACACCTTC
d_gene: -
j_gene: TRBJ1-2
v_gene: TRBV7-3